This paragraph reports one TCR beta chain. The data were taken from a study of shared T cell receptors in the human thymus. This CDR3 comprises 14 residues. The germline CDR1 and CDR2 sequences are ENHRY and SYGVKD. Trimming at V came to 4 bases and at J to 6 bases, leaving 9 bases not matched to a gene. TCRdb keeps only in-frame clones here, not all; method: immunoSEQ multiplex PCR. The sample shows hundreds of thousands of clones, 85% to 90% of them seen only once. In addition, the sample was reused for a study of human thymus T cells.

Sample: thymocytes. The chain joins TRBV10-3 to TRBJ2-7; 7 nucleotides match TRBD2. The sequence derives from a boy younger than two with a congenital heart defect. The CDR3 region has the DNA TGTGCCATCAGTGCTCCCCGGGGAGGGGCCGAGCAGTACTTC. Translation: CAISAPRGGAEQYF.